Included here is one TCR beta chain sequence, with context. This record comes from a study of blood T cell repertoires in COVID-19. Study details: In each case, the material was cDNA or gDNA derived from T cells, B-cell-depleted T cells, or PBMCs.

Method: immunoSEQ multiplex PCR; TCRdb's copy keeps in-frame clones and lacks some. The repertoire includes some 350,000 clones, under 95% of them detected once, and less than 3.5% sits in the top ten. The CDR3 extends over 15 amino acids. Germline CDR1 is SGHNT and CDR2 is YENEEA. With V trimmed by 5 bases and J by 2 bases, 3 bases remained unmatched. The J gene is TRBJ1-3, the V gene TRBV11-3, with 10 positions matching TRBD1. Sample: peripheral blood. This TCR was sampled from a woman aged 18 to 35 who had recovered from COVID-19. Written as DNA, the CDR3 is TGTGCCAGCAGCACCGGGACAGGGGCTGGAAACACCATATATTTT. Its translation: CASSTGTGAGNTIYF.